One and the same sample provided the 5 T cell receptor beta chains below, sequenced in a study of blood T cell repertoires in COVID-19. Only in-frame clones appear in the TCRdb table, and some are missing; sequencing was by immunoSEQ multiplex PCR. The sample lists 310,000 or so clones; almost 90% were seen once. Material: peripheral blood. These receptor sequences come from a woman aged 30 to 39 with COVID-19, enrolled during active disease.

This chain links TRBV13 with TRBJ2-7; 11 bases align to TRBD2. V shed 5 bases and J 3 bases; nucleotides not matched to a gene: 3. Germline V gene data show CDR1 as PRHDT and CDR2 as FYEKMQ (reference sequence). This CDR3 contains 14 residues. The CDR3 loop is CASSPTSGSYEQYF. The CDR3 DNA sequence: TGTGCCAGCAGCCCCACTAGCGGGAGCTACGAGCAGTACTTC.

The chain employs TRBV12-5 and TRBJ1-2, with 8 nucleotides matching TRBD1. V dropped 9 bases and J dropped 3; count of bases not matched to a gene: 3. The CDR3 length is 12 residues. From germline, CDR1 is LGHNT and CDR2 FRNRAP. The CDR3 is CASRGQDYGYTF. CDR3 bases: TGTGCTAGCAGGGGGCAGGACTATGGCTACACCTTC.

The gene calls are TRBV6-5 and TRBJ1-5; 8 nucleotides line up with TRBD1. The V gene end was trimmed by 6 bases and the J gene end by 7 bases; junction bases not matched to a gene: 8. This CDR3 has 14 amino acids. CDR1 and CDR2 (germline): MNHEY, SVGAGI. The chain's CDR3 is CASRPDRGDQPQHF. The DNA for the CDR3 is TGTGCCAGCAGACCCGACAGGGGAGACCAGCCCCAGCATTTT.

The V gene is TRBV10-3, the J gene TRBJ2-1; 13 nucleotides align to TRBD2. J gave up 7 bases and V 0 bases, and 6 bases lay outside the gene matches. The CDR3 loop spans 17 amino acids. CDR1 and CDR2 from the germline V gene are ENHRY and SYGVKD. The CDR3 loop reads CAISESTGLAGRNEQFF. In DNA, the CDR3 is TGTGCCATCAGTGAGTCAACGGGACTAGCGGGACGAAATGAGCAGTTCTTC.

The chain recombines TRBV30 with TRBJ2-6; tentatively, D is TRBD2 (6 bases). This CDR3 spans 15 amino acids. With 0 bases removed from V and 2 bases from J, the gap between germline ends came to 8 bases. The germline CDR1 and CDR2 sequences are GTSNPN and SVGIG (reference sequence). The DNA for the CDR3 is TGTGCCTGGAGTGTACGGAGGGCTGGGGCCAACGTCCTGACTTTC. Its protein product is CAWSVRRAGANVLTF.